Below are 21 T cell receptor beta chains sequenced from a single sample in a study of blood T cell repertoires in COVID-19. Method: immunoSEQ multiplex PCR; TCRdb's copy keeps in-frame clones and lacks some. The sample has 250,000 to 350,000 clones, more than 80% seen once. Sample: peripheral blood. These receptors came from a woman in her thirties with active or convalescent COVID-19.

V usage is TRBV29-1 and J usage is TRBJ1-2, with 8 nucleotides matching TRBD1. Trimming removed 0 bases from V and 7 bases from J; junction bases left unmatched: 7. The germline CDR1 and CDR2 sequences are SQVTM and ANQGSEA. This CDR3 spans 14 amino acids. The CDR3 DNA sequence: TGCAGCGTTGAAGATCTACCAGGGGGCCGTGGCTACACCTTC. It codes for CSVEDLPGGRGYTF. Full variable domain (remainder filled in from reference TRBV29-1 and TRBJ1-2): SAVISQKPSRDICQRGTSLTIQCQVDSQVTMMFWYRQQPGQSLTLIATANQGSEATYESGFVIDKFPISRPNLTFSTLTVSNMSPEDSSIYLCSVEDLPGGRGYTFGSGTRLTVV.

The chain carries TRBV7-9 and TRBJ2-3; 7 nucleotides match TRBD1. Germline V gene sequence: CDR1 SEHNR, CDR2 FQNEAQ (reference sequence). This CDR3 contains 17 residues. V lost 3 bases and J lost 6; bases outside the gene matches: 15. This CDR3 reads CASSLVDRALGSDTQYF. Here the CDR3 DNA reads TGTGCCAGCAGCTTGGTCGACAGGGCGCTGGGCAGCGATACGCAGTATTTT.

CDR3 in amino acids: CAWSRTGSGNTIYF. The CDR3 DNA reads TGTGCCTGGAGTCGAACAGGGTCAGGAAACACCATATATTTT. V gene TRBV30 combines with J gene TRBJ1-3, with D possibly TRBD1 on 6 matching bases. The CDR3 covers 14 residues. The germline CDR1 and CDR2 sequences are GTSNPN and SVGIG (reference sequence). The ends were cut back, 2 bases at V and 4 bases at J, with 12 bases in the middle.

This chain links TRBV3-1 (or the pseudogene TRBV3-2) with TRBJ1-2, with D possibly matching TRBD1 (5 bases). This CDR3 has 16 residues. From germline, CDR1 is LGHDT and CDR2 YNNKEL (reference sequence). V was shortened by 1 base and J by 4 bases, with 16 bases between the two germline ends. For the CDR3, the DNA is TGTGCCAGCAGCCAAGTGGGGGGGAGGACTTTCTATGGCTACACCTTC. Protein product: CASSQVGGRTFYGYTF.

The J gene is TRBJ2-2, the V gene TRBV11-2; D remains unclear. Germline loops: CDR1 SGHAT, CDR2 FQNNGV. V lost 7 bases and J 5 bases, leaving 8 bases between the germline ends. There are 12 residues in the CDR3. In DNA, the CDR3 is TGTGCCAGCACTCAACAAACCGGGGAGCTGTTTTTT. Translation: CASTQQTGELFF.

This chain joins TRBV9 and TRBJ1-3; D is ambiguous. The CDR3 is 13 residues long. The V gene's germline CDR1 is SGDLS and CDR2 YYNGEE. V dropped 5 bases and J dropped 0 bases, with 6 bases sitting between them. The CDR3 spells CASSRSSGNTIYF. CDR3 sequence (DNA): TGTGCCAGCAGTCGTTCCTCTGGAAACACCATATATTTT.

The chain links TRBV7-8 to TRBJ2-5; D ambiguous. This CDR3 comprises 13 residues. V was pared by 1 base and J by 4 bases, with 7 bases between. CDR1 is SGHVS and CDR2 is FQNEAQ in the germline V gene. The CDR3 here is CASSLVARETQYF. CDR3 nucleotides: TGTGCCAGCAGCTTAGTCGCGCGAGAGACCCAGTACTTC. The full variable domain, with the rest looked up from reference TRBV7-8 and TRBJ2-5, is GAGVSQSPRYKVAKRGQDVALRCDPISGHVSLFWYQQALGQGPEFLTYFQNEAQLDKSGLPSDRFFAERPEGSVSTLKIQRTQQEDSAVYLCASSLVARETQYFGPGTRLLVL.

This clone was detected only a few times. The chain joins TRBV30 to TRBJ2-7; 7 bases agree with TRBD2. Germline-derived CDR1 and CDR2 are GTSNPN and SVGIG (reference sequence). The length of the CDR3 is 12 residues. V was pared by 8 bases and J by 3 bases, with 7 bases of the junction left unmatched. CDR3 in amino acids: CAGTIQGYEQYF. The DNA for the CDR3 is TGTGCCGGGACTATTCAGGGCTACGAGCAGTACTTC.

The CDR3: CASSILTGPTGELFF. CDR3 in DNA: TGTGCCAGTAGTATCTTAACAGGGCCAACCGGGGAGCTGTTTTTT. This chain links TRBV19 with TRBJ2-2; perhaps TRBD1 as D (6 bases). V lost 3 bases, J lost 5 bases, and 13 bases lay in between. The germline CDR1 and CDR2 sequences are LNHDA and SQIVND (reference sequence). This CDR3 is built from 15 residues.

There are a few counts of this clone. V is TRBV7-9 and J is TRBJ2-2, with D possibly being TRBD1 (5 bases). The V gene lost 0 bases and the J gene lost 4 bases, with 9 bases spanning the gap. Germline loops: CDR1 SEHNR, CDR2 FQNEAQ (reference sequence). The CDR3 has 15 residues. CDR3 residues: CASSLAQGPTGELFF. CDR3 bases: TGTGCCAGCAGCTTAGCGCAGGGTCCCACCGGGGAGCTGTTTTTT.

The CDR3 loop reads CASSYRGWETQYF. The CDR3 DNA is TGTGCCAGCAGTTACAGGGGGTGGGAGACCCAGTACTTC. The chain carries TRBV6-5 and TRBJ2-5; D may be TRBD1 (6 bases). The CDR3 runs to 13 residues. Germline V gene lookup returns CDR1 MNHEY and CDR2 SVGAGI. Deletions cut 2 bases from V and 5 bases from J, with 9 bases between.

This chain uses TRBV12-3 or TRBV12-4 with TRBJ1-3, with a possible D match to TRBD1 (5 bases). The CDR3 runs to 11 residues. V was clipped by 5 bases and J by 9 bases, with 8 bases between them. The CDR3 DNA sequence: TGTGCCAGCAGTAGCGGGGGCACCATATATTTT. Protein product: CASSSGGTIYF.

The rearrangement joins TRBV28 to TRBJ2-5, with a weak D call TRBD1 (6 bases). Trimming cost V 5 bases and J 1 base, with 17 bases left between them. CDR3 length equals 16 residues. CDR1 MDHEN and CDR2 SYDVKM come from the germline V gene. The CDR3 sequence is CASSHPGQSPQETQYF. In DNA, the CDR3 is TGTGCCAGCAGTCACCCCGGACAGTCCCCCCAAGAGACCCAGTACTTC.

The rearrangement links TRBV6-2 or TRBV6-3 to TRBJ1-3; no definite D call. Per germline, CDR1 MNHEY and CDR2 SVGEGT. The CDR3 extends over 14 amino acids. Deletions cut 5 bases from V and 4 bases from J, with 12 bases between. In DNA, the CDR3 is TGTGCCAGCAGTCCAGGAAGAATCGGAAACACCATATATTTT. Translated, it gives CASSPGRIGNTIYF.

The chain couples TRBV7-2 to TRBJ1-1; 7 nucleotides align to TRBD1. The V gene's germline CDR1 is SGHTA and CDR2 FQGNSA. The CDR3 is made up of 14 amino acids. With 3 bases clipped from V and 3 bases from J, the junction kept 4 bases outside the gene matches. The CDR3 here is CASSLIQGDTEAFF. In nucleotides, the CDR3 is TGTGCCAGCAGCTTGATCCAGGGGGACACTGAAGCTTTCTTT.

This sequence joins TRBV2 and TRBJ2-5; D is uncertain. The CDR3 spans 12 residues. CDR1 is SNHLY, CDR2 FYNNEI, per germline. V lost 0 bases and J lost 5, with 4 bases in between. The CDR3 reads CASSEAQETQYF. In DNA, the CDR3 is TGTGCCAGCAGTGAAGCGCAGGAGACCCAGTACTTC.

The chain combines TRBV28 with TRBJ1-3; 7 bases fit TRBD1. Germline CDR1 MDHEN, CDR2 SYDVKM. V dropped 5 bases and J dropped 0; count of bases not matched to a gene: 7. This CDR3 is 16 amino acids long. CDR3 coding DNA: TGTGCCAGCAGTCCCGGACAGGCGAGCTCTGGAAACACCATATATTTT. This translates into CASSPGQASSGNTIYF.

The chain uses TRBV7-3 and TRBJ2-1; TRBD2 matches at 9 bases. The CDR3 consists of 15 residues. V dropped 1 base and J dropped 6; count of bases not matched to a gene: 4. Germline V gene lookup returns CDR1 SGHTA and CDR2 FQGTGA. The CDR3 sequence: CASSLSGGAPNEQFF. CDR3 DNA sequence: TGTGCCAGCAGCTTAAGCGGGGGGGCCCCCAATGAGCAGTTCTTC.

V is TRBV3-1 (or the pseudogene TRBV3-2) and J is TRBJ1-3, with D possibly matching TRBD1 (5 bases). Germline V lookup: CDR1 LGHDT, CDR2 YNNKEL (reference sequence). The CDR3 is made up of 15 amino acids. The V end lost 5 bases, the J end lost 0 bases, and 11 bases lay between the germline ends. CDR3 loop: CASSEGGGSGNTIYF. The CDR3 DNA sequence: TGTGCCAGCAGCGAAGGCGGGGGCTCTGGAAACACCATATATTTT.

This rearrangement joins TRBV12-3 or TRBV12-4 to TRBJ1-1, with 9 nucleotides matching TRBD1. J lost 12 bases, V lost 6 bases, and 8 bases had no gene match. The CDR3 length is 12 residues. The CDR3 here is CASSPSGTGSFF. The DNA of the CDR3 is TGTGCCAGCAGCCCCTCCGGGACAGGGTCTTTCTTT.

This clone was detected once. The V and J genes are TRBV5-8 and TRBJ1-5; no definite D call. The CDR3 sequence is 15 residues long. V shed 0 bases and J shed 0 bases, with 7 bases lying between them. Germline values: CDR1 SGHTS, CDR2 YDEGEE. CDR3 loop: CASSLGAYSNQPQHF. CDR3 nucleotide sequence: TGTGCCAGCAGCTTGGGCGCCTATAGCAATCAGCCCCAGCATTTT.